This T cell receptor beta chain was sequenced for a study of vaccination effects on CD4 cells after COVID-19. Antigen-specific CD4+ T cells expanded by the ViraFEST assay with viral peptide pools were then sequenced. Investigators separated out CD4+ T cells once around 11 days of culture had passed. Subjects were given two BNT162b2 or mRNA-1273 vaccine doses. Concerning this clone itself: What it binds is unknown.

Regarding the study as a whole: Clones of infection and vaccine origin contracted markedly late after vaccination.

Assay: immunoSEQ multiplex PCR; the TCRdb copy retains only in-frame clones and omits some. The data contain tens of thousands of clones, around four fifths of them singletons. The CDR3 sequence is 14 residues long. V shed 3 bases, J shed 5 bases, and the junction held 7 bases outside the gene matches. Germline CDR1 reads SGDLS; CDR2 reads YYNGEE. This chain links TRBV9 with TRBJ2-5; 7 bases align to TRBD2. This TCR came from a human donor who received a COVID-19 vaccine. The sequences come from CD4+ T cells from PBMCs cultured with HCoV-NL63 spike peptides, collected after COVID-19 vaccination. CDR3 sequence (DNA): TGTGCCAGCAGCGGCCATGGCGGGAGCGAGACCCAGTACTTC. This gives the protein CASSGHGGSETQYF.